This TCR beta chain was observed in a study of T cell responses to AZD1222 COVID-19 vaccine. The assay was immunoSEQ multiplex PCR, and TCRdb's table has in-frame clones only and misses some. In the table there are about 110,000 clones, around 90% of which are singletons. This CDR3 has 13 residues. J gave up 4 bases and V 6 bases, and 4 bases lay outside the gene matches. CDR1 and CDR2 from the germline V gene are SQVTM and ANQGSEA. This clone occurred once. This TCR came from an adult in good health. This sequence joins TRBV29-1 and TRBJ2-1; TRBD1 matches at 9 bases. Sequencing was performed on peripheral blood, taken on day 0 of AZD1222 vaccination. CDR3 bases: TGCAGCGTCCGGGACAGGGCTTACAATGAGCAGTTCTTC. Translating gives CSVRDRAYNEQFF.